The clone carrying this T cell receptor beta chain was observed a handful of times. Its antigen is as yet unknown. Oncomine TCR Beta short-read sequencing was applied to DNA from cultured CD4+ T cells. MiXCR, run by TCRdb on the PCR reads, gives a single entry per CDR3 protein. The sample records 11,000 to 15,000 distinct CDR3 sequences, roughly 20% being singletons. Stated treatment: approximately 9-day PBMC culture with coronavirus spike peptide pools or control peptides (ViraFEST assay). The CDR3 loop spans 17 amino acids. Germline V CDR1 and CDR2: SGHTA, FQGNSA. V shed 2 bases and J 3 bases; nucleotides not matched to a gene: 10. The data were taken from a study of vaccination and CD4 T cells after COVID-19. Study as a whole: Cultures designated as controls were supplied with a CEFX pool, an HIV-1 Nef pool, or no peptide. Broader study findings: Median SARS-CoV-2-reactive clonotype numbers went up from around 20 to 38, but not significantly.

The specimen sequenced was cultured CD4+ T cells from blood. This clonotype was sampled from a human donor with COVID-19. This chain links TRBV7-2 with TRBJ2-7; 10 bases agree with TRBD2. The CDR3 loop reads CASSLMGRAGGRYEQYF. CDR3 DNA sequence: TGTGCCAGCAGCTTAATGGGCAGAGCGGGGGGGCGCTACGAGCAGTACTTC.